This T cell receptor beta chain was retrieved from a study of T-cell reconstitution after alpha-beta-depleted transplantation in children (TCRdb year 2016). The study in broad terms: Using TCR repertoire profiling, the study followed T-cell immune reconstitution in a quantitative way in children after TCRalphabeta/CD19-depleted allogeneic hematopoietic cell transplantation. The research as a whole found: The apparently early alphabetaT-cell count recovery about two months after transplant was reportedly dependent on only several hundred rapidly expanded clones derived from non-depleted graft cells. Hyperexpanded clone frequencies declined over subsequent months; after one year, T-cell counts and TCRbeta diversity were mostly attributed to newly produced T cells. In some patients, high TCRbeta diversity at day 60 was attributed to recipient T cells and intrathymic progenitors that had survived conditioning.

This clonotype has a count of ten or more. Its antigen has not been determined. No much larger clonotype is one base removed from it; base qualities were not supplied. The sample's treatment or condition label is to be understood as: allogeneic hematopoietic cell transplantation with graft depleted of TCRalphabeta T cells and CD19 B cells. TCRalphabeta/CD19-depleted allogeneic hematopoietic cell grafts were given to the transplant recipients, all of whom were children. For CDR1 and CDR2, the germline V gene lists KGHSH and LQKENI. Ends trimmed: V by 1 base, J by 5 bases; bases unmatched to a gene: 6. There are 15 amino acids in the CDR3, from cysteine to phenylalanine inclusive. Just CDR3 DNA is preserved here, 45 bases in frame from base 1. Receptors were amplified or captured by PCR. The sample was run on an Illumina HiSeq 2500. TCR library preparation used molecular barcoding, with unique molecular identifiers applied to normalize quantification of the TCRbeta repertoire. TCRdb took the public reads, trimmed them with fastp at Q25, ran MiXCR for clone calling and kept in-frame beta chains. Entries that share a CDR3 protein sequence are merged under the most common genes and DNA. In this sample the table shows under 300,000 distinct CDR3 sequences, approximately 10% of which occur a single time. Clones ranked in the top ten supply less than 25% of the sample.

The sample here was peripheral blood, taken 180 days after TCRalphabeta/CD19-depleted stem cell transplant. The chain is assembled from TRBV18 and TRBJ2-5; 8 bases in the junction line up with TRBD1. This TCR was sampled from a male patient between 2 and 10 years old who had a stem cell transplant for chronic granulomatous disease, so the T cells may come from the graft donor. The nucleotide sequence is given as TGTGCCAGCTCACCACTGCACAGGGGGGATGAGACCCAGTACTTC. The resulting protein is CASSPLHRGDETQYF.